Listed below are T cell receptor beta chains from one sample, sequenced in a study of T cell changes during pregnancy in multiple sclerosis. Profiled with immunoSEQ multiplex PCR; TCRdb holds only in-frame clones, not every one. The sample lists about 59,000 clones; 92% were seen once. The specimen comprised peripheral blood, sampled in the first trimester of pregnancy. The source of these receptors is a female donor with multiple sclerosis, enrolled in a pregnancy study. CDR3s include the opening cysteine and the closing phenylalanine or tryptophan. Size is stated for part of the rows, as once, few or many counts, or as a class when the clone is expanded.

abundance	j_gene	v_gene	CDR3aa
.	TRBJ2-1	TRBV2	CASTRGRGTVGEQFF
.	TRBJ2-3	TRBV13	CASSLPPSGPLAGGLDTQYF
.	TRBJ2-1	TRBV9	CASSVGIGQDFLEQFF
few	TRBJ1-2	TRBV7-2	CASSRGTVYGYTF
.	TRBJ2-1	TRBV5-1	CASSLGERSSYNEQFF
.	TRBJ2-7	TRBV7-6	CASSPRTGEGYEQYF
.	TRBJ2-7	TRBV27	CASSLSYGREQYF
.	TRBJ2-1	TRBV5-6	CASSLADSNEQFF
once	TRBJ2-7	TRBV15	CATSRAGTSGYEQYF
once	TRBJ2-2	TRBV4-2	CASSAWIGGVNTGELFF
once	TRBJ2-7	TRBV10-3	CAISGQGGGYEQYF
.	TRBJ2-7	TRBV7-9	CASSPRLTPESYEQYF
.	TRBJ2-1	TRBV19	CASSVTSGWGYNEQFF
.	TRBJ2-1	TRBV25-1	CASSEYGGTNNEQFF
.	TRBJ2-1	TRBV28	CASSFPSREVSYNEQFF
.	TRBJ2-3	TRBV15	CATSRAAGITDTQYF
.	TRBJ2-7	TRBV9	CASSEGEAHEQYF
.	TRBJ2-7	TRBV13	CASSQGSGGAREQYF
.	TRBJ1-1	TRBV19	CASSMGTGNTEAFF
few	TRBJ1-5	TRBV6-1	CASSEGTENQPQHF
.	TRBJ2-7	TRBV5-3	CARSPLGSGRPYEQYF
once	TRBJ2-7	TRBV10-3	CAISEPPGGFEEQYF
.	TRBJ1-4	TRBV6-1	CASRRMGLGEKLFF
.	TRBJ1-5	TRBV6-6	CASSPLGQPQHF
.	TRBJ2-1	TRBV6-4	CASSDSQGPYNEQFF
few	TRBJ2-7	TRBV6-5	CASGQLPYEQYF
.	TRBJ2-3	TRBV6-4	CASSAGGHTDTQYF
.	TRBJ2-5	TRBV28	CASSLGGILETQYF
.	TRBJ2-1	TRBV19	CASSLGLAGGEQFF
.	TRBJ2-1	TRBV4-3	CASSQDRGQLSEQFF
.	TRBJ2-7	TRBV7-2	CASSAEGGLYEQYF
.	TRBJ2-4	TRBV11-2	CASSFSRGKNIQYF
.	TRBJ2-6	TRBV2	CASSVLPPGANVLTF
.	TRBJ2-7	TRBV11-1	CASSAGLSSYEQYF
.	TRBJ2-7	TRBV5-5	CASSLVRTSGLYEQYF
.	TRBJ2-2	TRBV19	CASSARTGANTGELFF
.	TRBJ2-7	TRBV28	CAITRGNYEQYF
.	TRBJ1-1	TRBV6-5	CASRNSGITEAFF
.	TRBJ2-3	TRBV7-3	CASSLIWDTNTDTQYF
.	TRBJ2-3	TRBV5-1	CASSSGLADTDTQYF
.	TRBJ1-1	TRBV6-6	CASSPQGGTEAFF